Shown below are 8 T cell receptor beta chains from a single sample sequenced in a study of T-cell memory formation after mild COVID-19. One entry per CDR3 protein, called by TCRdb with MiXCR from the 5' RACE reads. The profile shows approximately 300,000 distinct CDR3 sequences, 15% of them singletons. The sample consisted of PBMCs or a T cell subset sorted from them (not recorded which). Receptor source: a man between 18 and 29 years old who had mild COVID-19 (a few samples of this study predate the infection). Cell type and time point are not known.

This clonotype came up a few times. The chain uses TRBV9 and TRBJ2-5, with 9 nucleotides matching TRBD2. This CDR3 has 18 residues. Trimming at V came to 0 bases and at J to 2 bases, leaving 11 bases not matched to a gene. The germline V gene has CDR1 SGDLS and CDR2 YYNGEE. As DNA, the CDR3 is TGTGCCAGCAGCGTAGCTGGGCGCCCTAGCGGGGCACAAGAGACCCAGTACTTC. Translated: CASSVAGRPSGAQETQYF.

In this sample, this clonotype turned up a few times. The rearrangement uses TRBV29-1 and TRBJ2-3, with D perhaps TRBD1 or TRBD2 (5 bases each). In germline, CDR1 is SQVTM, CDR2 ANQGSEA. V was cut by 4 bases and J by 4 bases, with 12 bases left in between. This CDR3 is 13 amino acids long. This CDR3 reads CSVGGRGADTQYF. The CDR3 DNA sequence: TGCAGCGTTGGTGGAAGAGGGGCAGATACGCAGTATTTT.

The CDR3 sequence is CATSGEVFGGYTF. The CDR3 DNA is TGTGCCACTTCGGGAGAGGTTTTCGGTGGCTACACCTTC. V and J are TRBV6-2 or TRBV6-3 and TRBJ1-2; D is ambiguous. There are 13 residues in the CDR3. The germline CDR1 and CDR2 sequences are MNHEY and SVGEGT. Trimming removed 10 bases at V and 7 bases at J, with 19 bases between.

CDR3 bases: TGCAGTGCTAGAGATCCGGGGGTGGTCAATGAGCAGTTCTTC. Translating it yields CSARDPGVVNEQFF. The chain links TRBV20-1 to TRBJ2-1, with D possibly matching TRBD2 (6 bases). The V gene's germline CDR1 is DFQATT and CDR2 SNEGSKA (reference sequence). The CDR3 has 14 amino acids. Trimming took off 0 bases at V and 6 bases at J, with 12 bases between the two ends.

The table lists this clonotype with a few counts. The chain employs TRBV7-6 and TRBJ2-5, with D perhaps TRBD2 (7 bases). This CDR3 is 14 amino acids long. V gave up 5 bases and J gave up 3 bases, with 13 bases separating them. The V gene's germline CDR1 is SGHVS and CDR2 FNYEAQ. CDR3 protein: CASSPGAGEETQYF. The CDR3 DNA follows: TGTGCCAGCAGCCCAGGGGCGGGGGAAGAGACCCAGTACTTC.

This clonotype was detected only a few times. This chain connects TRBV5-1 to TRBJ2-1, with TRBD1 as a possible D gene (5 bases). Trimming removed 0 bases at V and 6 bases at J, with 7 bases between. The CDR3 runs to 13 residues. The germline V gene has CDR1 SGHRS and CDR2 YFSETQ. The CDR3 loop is CASSLGGFNEQFF. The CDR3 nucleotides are TGCGCCAGCAGCTTGGGGGGCTTCAATGAGCAGTTCTTC.

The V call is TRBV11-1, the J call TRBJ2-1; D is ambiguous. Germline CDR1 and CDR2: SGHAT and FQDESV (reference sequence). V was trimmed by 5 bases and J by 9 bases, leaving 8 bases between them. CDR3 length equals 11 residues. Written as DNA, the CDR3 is TGTGCCAGCAGCGCACAAACTGAGCAGTTCTTC. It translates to CASSAQTEQFF.

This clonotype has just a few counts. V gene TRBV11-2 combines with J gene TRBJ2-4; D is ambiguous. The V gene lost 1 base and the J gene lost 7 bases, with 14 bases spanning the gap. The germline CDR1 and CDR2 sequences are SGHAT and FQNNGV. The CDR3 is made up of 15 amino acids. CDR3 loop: CASSLGARVKNIQYF. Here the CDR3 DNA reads TGTGCCAGCAGCTTAGGGGCTAGGGTCAAGAACATTCAGTACTTC.